This T cell receptor (beta chain) derives from a study of blood T cell repertoires in COVID-19. In the study overall: In each case, the material was cDNA or gDNA derived from T cells, B-cell-depleted T cells, or PBMCs.

CDR1 and CDR2 from the germline V gene are GTSNPN and SVGIG (reference sequence). The CDR3 is 15 residues long. Germline trimming cut 5 bases from V and 4 bases from J; bases unmatched to any gene: 10. Assay: immunoSEQ multiplex PCR; the TCRdb copy retains only in-frame clones and omits some. The table shows over 200,000 clones, with approximately 79% occurring only once. The sequence was collected from a human donor in a cohort sampled during active COVID-19. V is TRBV30 and J is TRBJ2-1, with 8 bases that match TRBD2. Sample: peripheral blood. CDR3 sequence (DNA): TGTGCCTGGCAGAGGGGTAGCGGGGTTTACAATGAGCAGTTCTTC. The encoded protein is CAWQRGSGVYNEQFF.